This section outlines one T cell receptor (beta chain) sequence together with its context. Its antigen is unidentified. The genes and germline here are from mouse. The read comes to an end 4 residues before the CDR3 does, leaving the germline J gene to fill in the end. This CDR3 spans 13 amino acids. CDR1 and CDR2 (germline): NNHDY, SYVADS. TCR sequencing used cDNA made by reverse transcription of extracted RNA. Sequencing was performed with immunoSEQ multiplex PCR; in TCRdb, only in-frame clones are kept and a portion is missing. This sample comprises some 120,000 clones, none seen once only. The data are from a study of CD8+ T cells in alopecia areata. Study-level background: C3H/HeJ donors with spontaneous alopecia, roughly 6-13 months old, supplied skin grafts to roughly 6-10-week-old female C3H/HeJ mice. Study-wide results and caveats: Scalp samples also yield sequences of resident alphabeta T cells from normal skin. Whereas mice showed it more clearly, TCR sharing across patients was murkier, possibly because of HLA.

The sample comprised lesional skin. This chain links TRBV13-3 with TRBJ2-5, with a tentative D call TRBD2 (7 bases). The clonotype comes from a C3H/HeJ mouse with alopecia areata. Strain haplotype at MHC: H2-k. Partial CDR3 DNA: TGTGCCAGCAGTAAGGGGGGGGGAGAC. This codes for CASSKGGGD. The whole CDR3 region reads CASSKGGGDTQYF. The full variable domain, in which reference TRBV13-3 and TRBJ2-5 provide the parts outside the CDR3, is EAAVTQSPRSKVAVTGGKVTLSCHQTNNHDYMYWYRQDTGHGLRLIHYSYVADSTEKGDIPDGYKASRPSQENFSLILELASLSQTAVYFCASSKGGGDTQYFGPGTRLLVL.